The present entry profiles one TCR beta chain with its context. The CDR3 contains 14 residues. The germline V gene encodes CDR1 SGHRS and CDR2 YFSETQ. The V gene end was trimmed by 2 bases and the J gene end by 8 bases; junction bases not matched to a gene: 1. This sample stems from a study of blood T cell repertoires in COVID-19. Study-level background: Sources were T cells, B-cell-depleted T cells, or PBMCs; the material itself was cDNA or gDNA.

Followed longitudinally, the Seattle patients had been enrolled during active infection. Per the study methods: Nucleated cell number was recorded as an estimate derived from reference gene primer amplification. Only in-frame clones appear in the TCRdb table, and some are missing; sequencing was by immunoSEQ multiplex PCR. The V and J calls and clone size were taken over from that table, and D and trimming were inferred from the DNA. The sample shows around 70,000 clones, 75% to 90% of them seen only once. V is TRBV5-1 and J is TRBJ2-1; 13 positions match TRBD2. The origin of this receptor is a man aged 50-59 years with COVID-19, enrolled during active disease. Sequencing was done on a sample of peripheral blood. DNA of the CDR3: TGCGCCAGCAGCTTCGGACTAGCGGGAGATGAGCAGTTCTTC. It codes for CASSFGLAGDEQFF. The variable domain in full, completed from reference TRBV5-1 and TRBJ2-1, reads KAGVTQTPRYLIKTRGQQVTLSCSPISGHRSVSWYQQTPGQGLQFLFEYFSETQRNKGNFPGRFSGRQFSNSRSEMNVSTLELGDSALYLCASSFGLAGDEQFFGPGTRLTVL.